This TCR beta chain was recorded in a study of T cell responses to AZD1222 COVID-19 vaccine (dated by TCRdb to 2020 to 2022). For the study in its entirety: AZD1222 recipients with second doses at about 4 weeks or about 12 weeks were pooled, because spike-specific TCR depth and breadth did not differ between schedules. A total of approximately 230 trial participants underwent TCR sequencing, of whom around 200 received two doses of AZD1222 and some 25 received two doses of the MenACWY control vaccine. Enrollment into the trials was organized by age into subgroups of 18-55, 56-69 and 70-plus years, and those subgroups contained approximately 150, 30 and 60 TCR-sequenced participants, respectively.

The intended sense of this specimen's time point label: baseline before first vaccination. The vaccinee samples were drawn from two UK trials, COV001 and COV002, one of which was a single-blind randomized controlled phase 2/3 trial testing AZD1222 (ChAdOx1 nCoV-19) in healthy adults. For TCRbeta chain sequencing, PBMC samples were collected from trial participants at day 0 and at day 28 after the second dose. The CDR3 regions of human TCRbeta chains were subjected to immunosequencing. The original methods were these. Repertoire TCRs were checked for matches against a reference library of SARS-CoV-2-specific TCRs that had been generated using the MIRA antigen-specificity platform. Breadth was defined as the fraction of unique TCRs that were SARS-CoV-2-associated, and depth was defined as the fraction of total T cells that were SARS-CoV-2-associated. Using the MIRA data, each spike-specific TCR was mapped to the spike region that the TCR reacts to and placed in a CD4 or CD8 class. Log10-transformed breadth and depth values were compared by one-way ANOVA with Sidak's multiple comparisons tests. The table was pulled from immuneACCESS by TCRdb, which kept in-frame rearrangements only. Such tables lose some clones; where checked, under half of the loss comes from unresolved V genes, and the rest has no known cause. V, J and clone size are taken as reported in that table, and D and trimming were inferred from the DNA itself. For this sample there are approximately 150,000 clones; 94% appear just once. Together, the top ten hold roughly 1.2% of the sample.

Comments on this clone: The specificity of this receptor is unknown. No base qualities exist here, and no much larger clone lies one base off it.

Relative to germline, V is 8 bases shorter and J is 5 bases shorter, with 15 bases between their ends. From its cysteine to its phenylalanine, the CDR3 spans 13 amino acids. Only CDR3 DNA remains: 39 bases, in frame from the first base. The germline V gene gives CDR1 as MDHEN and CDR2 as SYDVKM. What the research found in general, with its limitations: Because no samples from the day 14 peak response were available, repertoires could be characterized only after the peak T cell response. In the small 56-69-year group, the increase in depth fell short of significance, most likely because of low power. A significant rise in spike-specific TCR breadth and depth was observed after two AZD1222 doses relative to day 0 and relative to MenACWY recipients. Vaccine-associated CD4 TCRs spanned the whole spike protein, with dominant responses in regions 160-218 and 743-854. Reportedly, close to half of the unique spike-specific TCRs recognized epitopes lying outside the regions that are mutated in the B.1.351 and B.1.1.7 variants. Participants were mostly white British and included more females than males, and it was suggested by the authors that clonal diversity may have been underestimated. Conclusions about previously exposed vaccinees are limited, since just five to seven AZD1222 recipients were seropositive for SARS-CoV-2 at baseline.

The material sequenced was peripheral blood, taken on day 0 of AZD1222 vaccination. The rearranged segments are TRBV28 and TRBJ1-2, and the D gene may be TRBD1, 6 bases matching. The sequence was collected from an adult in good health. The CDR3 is CASAYGTSYGYTF. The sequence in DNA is TGTGCCAGCGCCTACGGGACATCATATGGCTACACCTTC.